Shown below are 26 T cell receptor beta chains from a single sample sequenced in a study of blood T cell repertoires in COVID-19. TCRdb keeps only in-frame clones here, not all; method: immunoSEQ multiplex PCR. The repertoire holds more than 200,000 clones, around 89% seen once, with roughly 3.7% in the top ten. Sequencing input: PBMCs or T cells enriched from blood (not recorded which). All receptors derive from a woman aged 25 to 39 who had recovered from COVID-19.

This chain connects TRBV2 to TRBJ2-1; no definite D call. CDR1 SNHLY and CDR2 FYNNEI come from the germline V gene. The CDR3 contains 11 residues. V was shortened by 5 bases and J by 4 bases, with 3 bases between the two germline ends. The CDR3 protein is CASSTYNEQFF. CDR3 nucleotide sequence: TGTGCCAGCAGTACATACAATGAGCAGTTCTTC. The whole variable domain, remainder taken from reference TRBV2 and TRBJ2-1, is EPEVTQTPSHQVTQMGQEVILRCVPISNHLYFYWYRQILGQKVEFLVSFYNNEISEKSEIFDDQFSVERPDGSNFTLKIRSTKLEDSAMYFCASSTYNEQFFGPGTRLTVL.

This chain's CDR3 is CASSQQGLWHQPQHF. The CDR3 DNA reads TGTGCCAGTAGTCAGCAGGGATTGTGGCATCAGCCCCAGCATTTT. The chain employs TRBV19 and TRBJ1-5; possibly TRBD1 for D (5 bases). Germline assignment: CDR1 LNHDA and CDR2 SQIVND (reference sequence). Trimming removed 5 bases from V and 5 bases from J, with 16 bases in between. This CDR3 contains 15 residues.

The V gene is TRBV9, the J gene TRBJ1-4; D ambiguous. From germline, CDR1 is SGDLS and CDR2 YYNGEE. The CDR3 length is 13 residues. V was trimmed by 0 bases and J by 8 bases, leaving 8 bases between them. The DNA of the CDR3 is TGTGCCAGCAGCGTAGGAGACAAGGAAAAACTGTTTTTT. Encoded protein: CASSVGDKEKLFF. Supplemented by reference TRBV9 and TRBJ1-4, the full variable domain reads DSGVTQTPKHLITATGQRVTLRCSPRSGDLSVYWYQQSLDQGLQFLIQYYNGEERAKGNILERFSAQQFPDLHSELNLSSLELGDSALYFCASSVGDKEKLFFGSGTQLSVL.

V and J are TRBV25-1 and TRBJ1-1; TRBD1 agrees at 8 bases. Losses at the gene ends were 8 bases for V and 4 bases for J; bases not matched to a gene: 6. Germline V gene sequence: CDR1 MGHDK, CDR2 SYGVNS. This CDR3 spans 13 amino acids. This CDR3 is CASRPDRATEAFF. In DNA form, the CDR3 reads TGTGCCAGCCGACCGGACAGGGCCACTGAAGCTTTCTTT.

In its sample, this clone was seen a few times. This chain joins TRBV9 and TRBJ2-1; 8 bases are shared with TRBD2. This CDR3 is built from 14 residues. Germline assignment: CDR1 SGDLS and CDR2 YYNGEE. The trim removed 4 bases at V and 9 bases at J, leaving 9 bases unmatched. CDR3: CASSFSAGEIEQFF. The CDR3, as DNA: TGTGCCAGCAGCTTCTCAGCGGGAGAGATTGAGCAGTTCTTC.

The chain carries TRBV18 and TRBJ2-1; 7 bases align to TRBD2. Germline V gives CDR1 KGHSH, CDR2 LQKENI. Losses at the gene ends were 0 bases for V and 4 bases for J; bases not matched to a gene: 3. This CDR3 spans 15 amino acids. CDR3 DNA: TGTGCCAGCTCACCACCGACTAGCCAGTACAATGAGCAGTTCTTC. Translation: CASSPPTSQYNEQFF.

V gene TRBV5-4 combines with J gene TRBJ2-5, with 7 bases fitting TRBD1. The germline gives CDR1 SGHNT, CDR2 YYREEE (reference sequence). V lost 6 bases, J lost 5 bases, and 7 bases stayed unmatched. The CDR3 spans 13 residues. The CDR3 region is CASNSGGFETQYF. CDR3 in DNA: TGTGCCAGCAACTCAGGGGGATTCGAGACCCAGTACTTC.

The chain is built from TRBV3-1 (or the pseudogene TRBV3-2) and TRBJ2-2; 8 nucleotides match TRBD1. V shed 1 base, J shed 3 bases, and the junction held 7 bases outside the gene matches. There are 17 residues in the CDR3. Germline V lookup: CDR1 LGHDT, CDR2 YNNKEL (reference sequence). For the CDR3, the DNA is TGTGCCAGCAGCCAAGTCCTCGGGACAGGTTACACCGGGGAGCTGTTTTTT. Its translation is CASSQVLGTGYTGELFF.

This rearrangement joins TRBV11-3 to TRBJ2-5; 9 nucleotides match TRBD1. CDR1 is SGHNT and CDR2 is YENEEA in the germline V gene. V shed 4 bases and J 1 base; nucleotides not matched to a gene: 4. This CDR3 contains 15 residues. DNA of the CDR3: TGTGCCAGCAGCTCACCGGGACAGGGCCAAGAGACCCAGTACTTC. It codes for CASSSPGQGQETQYF.

The V and J genes are TRBV6-5 and TRBJ2-2, with TRBD2 matching over 8 bases. The germline CDR1 and CDR2 sequences are MNHEY and SVGAGI. CDR3 length: 15 residues. V lost 5 bases and J lost 8; bases outside the gene matches: 10. The CDR3 DNA is TGTGCCAGCAGTCGGGGGGGGGCACTTCCAGGGGAGCTGTTTTTT. Protein sequence: CASSRGGALPGELFF.

CDR3 coding DNA: TGTGCCAGCTCACCGGTCGCAGGGTCCAATCAGCCCCAGCATTTT. It yields the protein CASSPVAGSNQPQHF. This chain connects TRBV18 to TRBJ1-5; D is perhaps TRBD1 (5 bases). V was shortened by 3 bases and J by 3 bases, with 12 bases between the two germline ends. The CDR3 totals 15 residues. The germline V gene encodes CDR1 KGHSH and CDR2 LQKENI.

The J gene is TRBJ1-2, the V gene TRBV7-2; D may be TRBD1 (6 bases). This CDR3 is built from 14 residues. The V end was cut by 5 bases, the J end by 8 bases, with 18 bases between. The germline gives CDR1 SGHTA, CDR2 FQGNSA. DNA of the CDR3: TGTGCCAGCAGCCCCGGGACAAGGGAGCCCGGCTACACCTTC. Protein: CASSPGTREPGYTF.

This clone was picked up one time. V gene TRBV9 combines with J gene TRBJ2-1, with 7 positions matching TRBD2. The germline CDR1 and CDR2 sequences are SGDLS and YYNGEE. The CDR3 consists of 16 residues. J was trimmed by 5 bases and V by 0 bases; bases with no gene match: 8. The CDR3 protein is CASSVAAGVRHNEQFF. CDR3 nucleotides: TGTGCCAGCAGCGTAGCGGCGGGAGTACGTCACAATGAGCAGTTCTTC.

The rearrangement uses TRBV4-3 and TRBJ2-7; TRBD1 matches 7 bases. After removal of 3 bases from V and 2 bases from J, the junction contained 4 bases not matched to a gene. Germline V CDR1 and CDR2: LGHNA, YSLEER. The CDR3 spans 14 residues. CDR3 region: CASSQNRGPYEQYF. CDR3 coding DNA: TGCGCCAGCAGCCAGAACAGGGGTCCCTACGAGCAGTACTTC.

The chain links TRBV3-1 (or the pseudogene TRBV3-2) to TRBJ1-6; no firm D call. This CDR3 contains 16 residues. The V end lost 0 bases, the J end lost 0 bases, and 6 bases lay between the germline ends. Germline-derived CDR1 and CDR2 are LGHDT and YNNKEL (reference sequence). CDR3 sequence reads: CASSQEGSSYNSPLHF. In DNA form, the CDR3 reads TGTGCCAGCAGCCAAGAAGGGAGCTCCTATAATTCACCCCTCCACTTT.

The gene calls are TRBV9 and TRBJ2-2; 10 bases align to TRBD1. The CDR3 has 21 amino acids. With 3 bases clipped from V and 5 bases from J, the junction kept 22 bases outside the gene matches. Germline loops: CDR1 SGDLS, CDR2 YYNGEE. The CDR3 DNA follows: TGTGCCAGCAGCGGGGGAGGGACAGGGGCTCGGGCGATCTTGACAACCGGGGAGCTGTTTTTT. This sequence encodes CASSGGGTGARAILTTGELFF.

The sample holds a few counts of this clone. This chain joins TRBV2 and TRBJ2-3, with a tentative D call TRBD1 (6 bases). Between the trimmed V and J ends, which lost 7 bases and 2 bases, there was a span of 10 bases. The CDR3 has 13 amino acids. CDR1 and CDR2 (germline): SNHLY, FYNNEI. The CDR3 sequence is CASTQGITDTQYF. The CDR3 DNA follows: TGTGCCAGCACGCAGGGGATCACAGATACGCAGTATTTT.

The genes are TRBV11-3 and TRBJ1-5; D not certain. The CDR3 loop spans 15 amino acids. CDR1 and CDR2 from the germline V gene are SGHNT and YENEEA. V was cut by 3 bases and J by 4 bases, with 13 bases left in between. The CDR3: CASSFCRACNQPQHF. The CDR3 nucleotides read TGTGCCAGCAGCTTTTGCAGAGCGTGTAATCAGCCCCAGCATTTT.

The V call is TRBV7-8, the J call TRBJ1-1; TRBD1 might be the D (6 bases). Germline values: CDR1 SGHVS, CDR2 FQNEAQ. CDR3 length equals 15 residues. Trimming removed 1 base from V and 4 bases from J, with 13 bases in between. Here the CDR3 reads CASSLDNREGTEAFF. DNA for the CDR3: TGTGCCAGCAGCTTAGACAACAGGGAGGGCACTGAAGCTTTCTTT.

This chain joins TRBV7-8 and TRBJ2-1; 7 nucleotides line up with TRBD2. Looked up from germline, CDR1 is SGHVS and CDR2 is FQNEAQ. Losses at the gene ends were 4 bases for V and 0 bases for J; bases not matched to a gene: 6. The CDR3 runs to 16 residues. The DNA of the CDR3 is TGTGCCAGCAGCTCCGAAAGCGGGACCTCCTACAATGAGCAGTTCTTC. It encodes CASSSESGTSYNEQFF. The full variable domain, completed using reference TRBV7-8 and TRBJ2-1, is GAGVSQSPRYKVAKRGQDVALRCDPISGHVSLFWYQQALGQGPEFLTYFQNEAQLDKSGLPSDRFFAERPEGSVSTLKIQRTQQEDSAVYLCASSSESGTSYNEQFFGPGTRLTVL.

The V call is TRBV7-3, the J call TRBJ1-1; 7 bases align to TRBD1. Germline trimming cut 5 bases from V and 5 bases from J; bases unmatched to any gene: 5. Germline CDR1 is SGHTA and CDR2 is FQGTGA. There are 13 residues in the CDR3. CDR3 region: CASSAGTVTEAFF. The DNA of the CDR3 is TGTGCCAGCAGCGCCGGGACAGTAACTGAAGCTTTCTTT.

This sequence joins TRBV7-9 and TRBJ2-7; 8 nucleotides line up with TRBD2. Germline trimming cut 3 bases from V and 3 bases from J; bases unmatched to any gene: 10. Germline loops: CDR1 SEHNR, CDR2 FQNEAQ (reference sequence). The length of the CDR3 is 16 residues. The CDR3, as DNA: TGTGCCAGCAGCTTCCCGACTAGCGAGAAAAGCTACGAGCAGTACTTC. This translates into CASSFPTSEKSYEQYF.

J is TRBJ2-7 and V is TRBV20-1, with 7 bases lining up with TRBD2. The ends lost 3 bases at V and 3 bases at J; junction bases unmatched: 8. Germline V lookup: CDR1 DFQATT, CDR2 SNEGSKA (reference sequence). The CDR3 contains 14 residues. The CDR3 protein is CSASGRAEHYEQYF. DNA for the CDR3: TGCAGTGCTAGTGGGAGGGCGGAGCACTACGAGCAGTACTTC.

This clone was counted a single time. This chain joins TRBV19 and TRBJ2-5, with D perhaps TRBD1 (5 bases). The V gene lost 10 bases and the J gene lost 1 base, with 13 bases spanning the gap. CDR1 is LNHDA, CDR2 SQIVND, per germline (reference sequence). The CDR3 runs 13 residues. CDR3 region: CATNQGRQETQYF. The CDR3 DNA follows: TGTGCCACCAATCAGGGTCGCCAAGAGACCCAGTACTTC.

The chain combines TRBV3-1 (or the pseudogene TRBV3-2) with TRBJ2-1, with 11 bases matching TRBD2. CDR3 length: 16 amino acids. Trimming at V came to 0 bases and at J to 8 bases, leaving 6 bases not matched to a gene. The V gene's germline CDR1 is LGHDT and CDR2 YNNKEL (reference sequence). CDR3 bases: TGTGCCAGCAGCCAAGATCTGACTAGCGGGAATCATGAGCAGTTCTTC. This translates into CASSQDLTSGNHEQFF.

The J gene is TRBJ2-1, the V gene TRBV29-1, with 10 bases lining up with TRBD2. The germline gives CDR1 SQVTM, CDR2 ANQGSEA. The CDR3 contains 15 residues. V trimming: 6 bases; J trimming: 5 bases; junction bases outside the gene matches: 10. The CDR3: CSVYGRTSGDNEQFF. CDR3 nucleotide sequence: TGCAGCGTGTATGGTCGGACTAGCGGAGACAATGAGCAGTTCTTC.